What follows describes a single T cell receptor beta chain. This entry is derived from a study of blood T cell repertoires in COVID-19. In the original processing: By means of reference gene primer amplification, nucleated cell counts were estimated. Some clones are missing from TCRdb's copy, which holds only in-frame ones; the method was immunoSEQ multiplex PCR. The DNA was the basis for D and trimming; V, J and clone size are from that table. The table lists roughly 250,000 clones, around 90% of them singletons. Trimming stripped 8 bases from V and 0 bases from J, with 8 bases between. The length of the CDR3 is 13 residues. Germline V gene lookup returns CDR1 SGHTA and CDR2 FQGNSA.

The rearrangement joins TRBV7-2 to TRBJ2-1, with D uncertain. The material sequenced was PBMCs or T cells enriched from blood (not recorded which). This clonotype was obtained from a woman aged 45-65 years who had recovered from COVID-19. The CDR3 DNA sequence: TGTGCCAGCGGAGAGGACTCCTACAATGAGCAGTTCTTC. Translated, it gives CASGEDSYNEQFF.